This record covers a single T cell receptor (beta chain). What it binds is unknown. Into CD45RA+ naive and CD45RA-negative memory subsets, the CD4+ cells were split. These data are taken from a study of shared clonotypes between healthy human individuals. For the study at large: Three plates each covered CD4 naive and memory; CD8 naive two, CD8 memory one. The study, taken as a whole, reports: In contrast to clonotypes shared by all four donors, non-shared clonotypes had lower generation probabilities.

The CDR3 is made up of 16 amino acids. V lost 2 bases, J lost 0 bases, and 13 bases lay in between. Looked up from germline, CDR1 is MRHNA and CDR2 is SNTAGT. Each PCR replicate from the sorted subsets contained around 0.2 ug DNA, which is some 31,000 T cell genomes. Assay used: immunoSEQ multiplex PCR; TCRdb lists only in-frame clones, some missing. The sample records fewer than 1.6 million clones, 98% being singletons. The J gene is TRBJ2-5, the V gene TRBV6-4; D is perhaps TRBD1 (5 bases). This sequence originates from a man aged 25-40 years in good health. Sequencing was carried out using naive CD4+ T cells sorted from blood. Subset meaning: CD45RA+ positively selected. CDR3 sequence (DNA): TGTGCCAGCAGTGACGCTAGACAGAGCCACCAAGAGACCCAGTACTTC. Translated: CASSDARQSHQETQYF.